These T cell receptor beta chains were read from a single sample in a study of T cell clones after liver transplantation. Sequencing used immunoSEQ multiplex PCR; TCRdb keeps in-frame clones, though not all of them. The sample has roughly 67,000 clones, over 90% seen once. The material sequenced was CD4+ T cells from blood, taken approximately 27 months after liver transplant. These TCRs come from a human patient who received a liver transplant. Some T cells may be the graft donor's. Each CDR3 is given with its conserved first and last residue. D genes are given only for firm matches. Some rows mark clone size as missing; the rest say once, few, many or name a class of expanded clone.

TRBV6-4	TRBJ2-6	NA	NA	CASSSGAGANVLTF	TGTGCCAGCAGTTCCGGGGCTGGGGCCAACGTCCTGACTTTC
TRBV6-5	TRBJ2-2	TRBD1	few	CASSRQGITGELFF	TGTGCCAGCAGTCGACAGGGAATCACCGGGGAGCTGTTTTTT
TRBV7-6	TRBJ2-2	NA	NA	CASSRPTGELFF	TGTGCCAGCAGCCGACCCACCGGGGAGCTGTTTTTT
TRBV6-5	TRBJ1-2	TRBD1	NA	CASSRDSYGYTF	TGTGCCAGCAGTCGGGACAGCTATGGCTACACCTTC
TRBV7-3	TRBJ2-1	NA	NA	CASSLRGHDSFSYNEQFF	TGTGCCAGCAGCTTAAGAGGGCACGACAGTTTCAGCTACAATGAGCAGTTCTTC
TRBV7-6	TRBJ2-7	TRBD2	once	CASSSGTSGRDYEQYF	TGTGCCAGCAGTTCCGGGACTAGCGGGAGGGATTACGAGCAGTACTTC
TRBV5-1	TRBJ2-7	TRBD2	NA	CASSLVSSGSSYEQYF	TGCGCCAGCAGCTTGGTGTCTAGCGGAAGCTCCTACGAGCAGTACTTC
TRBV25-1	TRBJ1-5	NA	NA	CASSESGRGNQPQHF	TGTGCCAGCAGTGAATCAGGGAGGGGCAATCAGCCCCAGCATTTT
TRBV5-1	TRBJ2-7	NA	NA	CASSQDLYEQYF	TGCGCCAGCAGCCAGGACCTCTACGAGCAGTACTTC
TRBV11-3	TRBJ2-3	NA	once	CASSRGSGTDTQYF	TGTGCCAGCAGCCGGGGTAGCGGCACAGATACGCAGTATTTT
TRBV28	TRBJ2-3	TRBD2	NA	CASSPQAGVSTDTQYF	TGTGCCAGCAGTCCTCAAGCGGGAGTAAGCACAGATACGCAGTATTTT
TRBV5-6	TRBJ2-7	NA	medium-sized	CASSLRQVYEQYF	TGTGCCAGCAGCCTACGACAGGTCTACGAGCAGTACTTC
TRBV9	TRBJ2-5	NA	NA	CASSVGIGTQYF	TGTGCCAGCAGCGTAGGGATTGGGACCCAGTACTTC
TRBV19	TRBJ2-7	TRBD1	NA	CASIHRDRAYEQYF	TGTGCCAGTATCCACCGGGACAGGGCTTACGAGCAGTACTTC
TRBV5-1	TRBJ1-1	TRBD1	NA	CASSSGLQGVGTEAFF	TGCGCCAGCAGCTCCGGCCTCCAGGGGGTGGGCACTGAAGCTTTCTTT
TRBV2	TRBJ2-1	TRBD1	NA	CASSEDRFYNEQFF	TGTGCCAGCAGTGAGGACAGGTTCTACAATGAGCAGTTCTTC
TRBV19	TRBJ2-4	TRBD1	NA	CASSLQTGRDIQYF	TGTGCCAGTAGTTTACAGACAGGGCGGGACATTCAGTACTTC
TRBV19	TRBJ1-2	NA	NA	CASTSSNYGYTF	TGTGCCAGTACGTCGTCTAACTATGGCTACACCTTC
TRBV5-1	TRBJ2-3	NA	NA	CASSLALASSTDTQYF	TGCGCCAGCAGCTTGGCCCTTGCGTCTAGCACAGATACGCAGTATTTT
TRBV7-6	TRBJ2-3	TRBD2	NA	CASSVGTRFYTQYF	TGTGCCAGCAGCGTCGGGACTAGATTCTATACGCAGTATTTT
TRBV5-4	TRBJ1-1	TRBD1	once	CASSADRENTEAFF	TGTGCCAGCAGCGCGGACAGGGAGAACACTGAAGCTTTCTTT
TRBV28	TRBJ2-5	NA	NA	CASSLVGALVETQYF	TGTGCCAGCAGTTTGGTCGGGGCTTTGGTAGAGACCCAGTACTTC
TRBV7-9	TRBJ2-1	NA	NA	CASSLGSGTPYNEQFF	TGTGCCAGCAGCTTAGGGTCGGGGACTCCCTACAATGAGCAGTTCTTC
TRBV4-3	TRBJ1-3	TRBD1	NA	CASSQGAWTGGNTIYF	TGCGCCAGCAGCCAAGGTGCCTGGACAGGAGGAAACACCATATATTTT
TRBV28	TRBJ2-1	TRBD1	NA	CASSSGGDVNNEQFF	TGTGCCAGCAGTTCAGGGGGCGATGTCAACAATGAGCAGTTCTTC
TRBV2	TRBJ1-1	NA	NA	CASIAPGGEYTEAFF	TGTGCCAGCATCGCGCCCGGGGGGGAGTACACTGAAGCTTTCTTT
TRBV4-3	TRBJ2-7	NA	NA	CASSQDTRGEQYF	TGCGCCAGCAGCCAAGACACCAGGGGTGAGCAGTACTTC
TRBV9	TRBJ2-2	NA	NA	CASSVAADQLYTGELFF	TGTGCCAGCAGCGTAGCCGCAGACCAACTGTACACCGGGGAGCTGTTTTTT
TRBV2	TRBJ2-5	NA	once	CASSDTGRGETQYF	TGTGCCAGCAGTGACACAGGAAGAGGGGAGACCCAGTACTTC
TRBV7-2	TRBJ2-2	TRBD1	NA	CASSITGGTGELFF	TGTGCCAGCAGCATAACAGGGGGCACCGGGGAGCTGTTTTTT
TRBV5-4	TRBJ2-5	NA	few	CASSLDRFQETQYF	TGTGCCAGCAGCTTGGACAGATTCCAAGAGACCCAGTACTTC
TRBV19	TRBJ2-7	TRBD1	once	CASKRGDRGTTEQYF	TGTGCCAGTAAGAGGGGGGACAGGGGTACAACCGAGCAGTACTTC
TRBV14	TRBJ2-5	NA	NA	CASSQVPLGSQETQYF	TGTGCCAGCAGCCAAGTGCCCCTGGGCAGTCAAGAGACCCAGTACTTC
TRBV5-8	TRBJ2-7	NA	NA	CAARGSISYEQYF	TGTGCCGCACGGGGGAGCATATCCTACGAGCAGTACTTC
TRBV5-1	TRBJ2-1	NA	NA	CASSFSSASYNEQFF	TGCGCCAGCAGCTTTTCTAGCGCGTCCTACAATGAGCAGTTCTTC
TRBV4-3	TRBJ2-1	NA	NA	CASSQDNLPANEQFF	TGCGCCAGCAGCCAAGATAACCTCCCCGCCAATGAGCAGTTCTTC
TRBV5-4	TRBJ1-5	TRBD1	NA	CAIGQDLVVRDQPQHF	TGTGCCATCGGACAGGATTTAGTGGTCCGGGATCAGCCCCAGCATTTT
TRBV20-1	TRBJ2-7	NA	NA	CSARTGAEQYF	TGCAGTGCTAGGACCGGGGCGGAGCAGTACTTC
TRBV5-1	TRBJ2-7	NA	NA	CASSLARKADPSENPYEQYF	TGCGCCAGCAGCTTGGCCAGGAAAGCGGACCCTAGCGAAAATCCCTACGAGCAGTACTTC
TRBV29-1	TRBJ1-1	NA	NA	CSVGGANTEAFF	TGCAGCGTTGGAGGGGCCAACACTGAAGCTTTCTTT
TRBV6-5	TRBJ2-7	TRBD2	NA	CASASSGLYEQYF	TGTGCCAGCGCATCTAGCGGACTCTACGAGCAGTACTTC
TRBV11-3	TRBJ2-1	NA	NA	CASRFGPYSYNEQFF	TGTGCCAGCAGATTCGGTCCTTATTCCTACAATGAGCAGTTCTTC
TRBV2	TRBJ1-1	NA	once	CASRPLTLEAFF	TGTGCCAGCAGACCGCTTACCCTTGAAGCTTTCTTT
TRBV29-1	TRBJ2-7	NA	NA	CSVGGSFAEQYF	TGCAGCGTTGGGGGAAGCTTCGCCGAGCAGTACTTC
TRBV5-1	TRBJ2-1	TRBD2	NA	CASSFLAGDPNEQFF	TGCGCCAGCAGCTTTTTAGCGGGGGACCCCAATGAGCAGTTCTTC
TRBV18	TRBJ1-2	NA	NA	CASSQDRISYGYTF	TGTGCCAGCTCACAAGACCGCATCTCCTATGGCTACACCTTC
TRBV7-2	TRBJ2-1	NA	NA	CASSQQGEQFF	TGTGCCAGCAGCCAGCAGGGTGAGCAGTTCTTC
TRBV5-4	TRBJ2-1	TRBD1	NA	CASSPGVRQGIEQFF	TGTGCCAGCAGCCCGGGAGTCCGACAGGGGATTGAGCAGTTCTTC
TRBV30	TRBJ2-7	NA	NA	CAWTAGIHEQYF	TGTGCCTGGACCGCCGGGATCCACGAGCAGTACTTC
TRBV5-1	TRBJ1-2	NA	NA	CASSPVDSLPNYGYTF	TGCGCCAGCAGCCCCGTAGACAGTCTCCCCAACTATGGCTACACCTTC
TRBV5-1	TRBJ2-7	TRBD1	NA	CASSLTGANEQYF	TGCGCCAGCAGCTTGACAGGGGCTAACGAGCAGTACTTC